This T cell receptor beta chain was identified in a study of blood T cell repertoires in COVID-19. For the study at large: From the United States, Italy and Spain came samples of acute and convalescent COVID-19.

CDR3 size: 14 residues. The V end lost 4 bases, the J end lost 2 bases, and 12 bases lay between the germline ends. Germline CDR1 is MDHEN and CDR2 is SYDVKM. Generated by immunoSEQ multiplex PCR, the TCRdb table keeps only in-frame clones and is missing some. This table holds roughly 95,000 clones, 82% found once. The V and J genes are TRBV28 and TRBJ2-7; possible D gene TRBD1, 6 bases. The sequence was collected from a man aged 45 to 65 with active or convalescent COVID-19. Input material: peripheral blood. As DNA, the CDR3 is TGTGCCAGCAGTTCAGGACAGCCTACCTACGAGCAGTACGTC. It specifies CASSSGQPTYEQYV.